These 11 T cell receptor beta chains share one sample of origin, sequenced in a study of PD-1 blockade in classical Hodgkin lymphoma. Some clones are missing from TCRdb's copy, which holds only in-frame ones; the method was immunoSEQ multiplex PCR. The data show tens of thousands of clones, roughly 80% seen once. Each and every patient relapsed after autologous stem cell transplantation, and patients got differing brentuximab vedotin exposure. This specimen consisted of peripheral blood mononuclear cells (PBMCs), obtained before the second cycle of nivolumab. The receptor set was obtained from a human donor with classical Hodgkin lymphoma.

This clone was recorded a few times. The V and J genes are TRBV9 and TRBJ2-7; possible D gene TRBD1, 6 bases. In germline, CDR1 is SGDLS, CDR2 YYNGEE. V was pared by 0 bases and J by 3 bases, with 10 bases between. This CDR3 spans 14 amino acids. The CDR3 bases are TGTGCCAGCAGCGTAGGACAGGCGGGCTACGAGCAGTACTTC. It is translated as CASSVGQAGYEQYF.

This chain links TRBV28 with TRBJ2-1; TRBD1 matches at 7 bases. There are 14 residues in the CDR3. The germline V gene has CDR1 MDHEN and CDR2 SYDVKM. With V trimmed by 3 bases and J by 9 bases, 8 bases remained unmatched. CDR3: CASSLGQPPIEQFF. The CDR3, as DNA: TGTGCCAGCAGTTTGGGACAGCCGCCCATTGAGCAGTTCTTC.

The genes are TRBV7-2 and TRBJ1-5, with 12 bases aligning to TRBD1. The CDR3 consists of 16 residues. CDR1 is SGHTA and CDR2 is FQGNSA in the germline V gene. V shed 5 bases and J 5 bases; nucleotides not matched to a gene: 7. This CDR3 reads CASSAPGQGAHQPQHF. For the CDR3, the DNA is TGTGCCAGCAGCGCTCCGGGACAGGGGGCCCATCAGCCCCAGCATTTT.

This chain connects TRBV7-8 to TRBJ1-1, with unresolved D. The CDR3 runs 16 residues. V was shortened by 5 bases and J by 1 base, with 17 bases between the two germline ends. Germline loops: CDR1 SGHVS, CDR2 FQNEAQ. The CDR3 bases are TGTGCCAGCAGCCCCTTCAGGTTCCCGGGGAACACTGAAGCTTTCTTT. This encodes CASSPFRFPGNTEAFF.

The chain carries TRBV19 and TRBJ1-4; the D gene is possibly TRBD1 (6 bases). Per germline, CDR1 LNHDA and CDR2 SQIVND (reference sequence). The V end was cut by 9 bases, the J end by 8 bases, with 19 bases between. The CDR3 covers 14 residues. CDR3 sequence: CASTTIPGGEKLFF. The DNA for the CDR3 is TGTGCCAGCACTACAATTCCGGGGGGCGAAAAACTGTTTTTT.

The chain employs TRBV6-5 and TRBJ1-1; tentatively, D is TRBD1 (6 bases). V was pared by 5 bases and J by 5 bases, with 15 bases between. The length of the CDR3 is 14 residues. Germline assignment: CDR1 MNHEY and CDR2 SVGAGI. In nucleotides, the CDR3 is TGTGCCAGCAGTCGTCGGACAGAGTTAACTGAAGCTTTCTTT. This encodes CASSRRTELTEAFF.

V and J are TRBV7-9 and TRBJ2-7; unclear D gene. Germline V lookup: CDR1 SEHNR, CDR2 FQNEAQ (reference sequence). Trimming cost V 2 bases and J 6 bases, with 8 bases left between them. The CDR3 runs to 12 residues. The CDR3 protein is CASSLYLREQYF. CDR3 coding DNA: TGTGCCAGCAGCTTATATTTGCGCGAGCAGTACTTC.

The V call is TRBV4-1, the J call TRBJ2-5; the match to TRBD2 covers 11 bases. The CDR3 spans 16 residues. Trimming at V came to 2 bases and at J to 5 bases, leaving 7 bases not matched to a gene. Germline V lookup: CDR1 MGHRA, CDR2 YSYEKL. CDR3 nucleotides: TGCGCCAGCAGCCAAAGTAGCGGGGGGGCCGGCGAGACCCAGTACTTC. Amino acid sequence: CASSQSSGGAGETQYF.

This clone appeared a few times. The chain couples TRBV6-1 to TRBJ2-1; no definite D call. Germline CDR1 reads MNHNS; CDR2 reads SASEGT. CDR3 size: 10 residues. V gave up 0 bases and J gave up 15 bases, with 6 bases separating them. In DNA form, the CDR3 reads TGTGCCAGCAGTGAAGCGTCCCGGTTCTTC. Residues: CASSEASRFF.

The chain uses TRBV6-5 and TRBJ2-5; D remains unclear. V was clipped by 6 bases and J by 2 bases, with 13 bases between them. The CDR3 is 14 amino acids. CDR1 and CDR2 (germline): MNHEY, SVGAGI. This CDR3 reads CASSPINRQETQYF. The CDR3 DNA sequence: TGTGCCAGCAGCCCCATAAACAGACAAGAGACCCAGTACTTC.

The chain links TRBV5-6 to TRBJ1-1; D call uncertain. CDR1 is SGHDT and CDR2 is YYEEEE in the germline V gene. V was clipped by 1 base and J by 1 base, with 5 bases between them. The length of the CDR3 is 13 residues. The CDR3 protein is CASSLFGNTEAFF. CDR3 coding DNA: TGTGCCAGCAGCTTGTTTGGGAACACTGAAGCTTTCTTT.